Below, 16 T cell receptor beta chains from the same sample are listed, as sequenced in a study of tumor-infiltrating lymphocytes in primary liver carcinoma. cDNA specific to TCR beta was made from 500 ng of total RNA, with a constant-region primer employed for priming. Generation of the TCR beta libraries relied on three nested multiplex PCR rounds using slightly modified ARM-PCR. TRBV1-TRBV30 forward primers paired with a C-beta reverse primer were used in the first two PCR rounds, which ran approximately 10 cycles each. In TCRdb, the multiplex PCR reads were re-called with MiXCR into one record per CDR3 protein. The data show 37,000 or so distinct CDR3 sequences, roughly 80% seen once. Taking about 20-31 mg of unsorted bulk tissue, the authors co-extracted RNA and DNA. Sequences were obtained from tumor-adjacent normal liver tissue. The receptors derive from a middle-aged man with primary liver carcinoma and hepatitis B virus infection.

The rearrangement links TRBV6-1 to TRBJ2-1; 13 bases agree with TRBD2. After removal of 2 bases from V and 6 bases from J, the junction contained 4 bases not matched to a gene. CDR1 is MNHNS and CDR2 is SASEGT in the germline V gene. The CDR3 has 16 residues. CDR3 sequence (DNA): TGTGCCAGCAGTGAACAGACTAGCGGGAGGACCAATGAGCAGTTCTTC. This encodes CASSEQTSGRTNEQFF.

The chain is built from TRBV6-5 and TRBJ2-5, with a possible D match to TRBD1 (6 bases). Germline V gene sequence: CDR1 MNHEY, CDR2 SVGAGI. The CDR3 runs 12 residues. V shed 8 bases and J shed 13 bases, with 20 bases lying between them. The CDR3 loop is CASRQDQETRYF. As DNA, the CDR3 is TGTGCCAGCCGACAGGACCAAGAGACGCGGTACTTC.

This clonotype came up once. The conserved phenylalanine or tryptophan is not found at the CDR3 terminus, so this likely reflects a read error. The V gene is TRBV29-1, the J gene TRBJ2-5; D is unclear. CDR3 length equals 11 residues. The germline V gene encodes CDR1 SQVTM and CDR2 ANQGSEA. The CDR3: CTAAVQETQYL. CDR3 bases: TGCACCGCCGCCGTTCAAGAGACCCAGTACCTC.

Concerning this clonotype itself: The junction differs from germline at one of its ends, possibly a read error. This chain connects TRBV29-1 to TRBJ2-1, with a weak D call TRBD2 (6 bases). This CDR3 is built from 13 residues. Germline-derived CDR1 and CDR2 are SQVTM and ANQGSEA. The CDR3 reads CSAQVLGGDEQFF. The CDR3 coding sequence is TGTAGCGCCCAAGTACTAGGAGGGGATGAGCAGTTCTTC.

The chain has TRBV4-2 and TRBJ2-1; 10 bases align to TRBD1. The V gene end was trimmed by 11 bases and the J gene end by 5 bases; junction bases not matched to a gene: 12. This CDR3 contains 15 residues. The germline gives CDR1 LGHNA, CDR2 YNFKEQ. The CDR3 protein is CAQPRRGQGNNEQFF. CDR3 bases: TGTGCCCAGCCACGCCGGGGACAGGGGAACAATGAGCAGTTCTTC.

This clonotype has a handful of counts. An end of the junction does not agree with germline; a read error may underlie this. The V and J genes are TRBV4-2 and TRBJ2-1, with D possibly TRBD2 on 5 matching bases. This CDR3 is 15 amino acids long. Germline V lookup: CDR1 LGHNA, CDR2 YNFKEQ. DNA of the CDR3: TGTGTCAGCAGCCAAGCTGGTCGGGATTACAATGAGCAGCTCTTC. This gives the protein CVSSQAGRDYNEQLF.

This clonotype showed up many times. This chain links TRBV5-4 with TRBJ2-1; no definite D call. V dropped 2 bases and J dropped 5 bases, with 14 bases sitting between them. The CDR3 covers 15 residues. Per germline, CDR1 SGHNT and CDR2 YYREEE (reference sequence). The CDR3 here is CASSFGPGRNNEQFF. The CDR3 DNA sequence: TGTGCCAGCAGCTTCGGGCCCGGAAGGAACAATGAGCAGTTCTTC.

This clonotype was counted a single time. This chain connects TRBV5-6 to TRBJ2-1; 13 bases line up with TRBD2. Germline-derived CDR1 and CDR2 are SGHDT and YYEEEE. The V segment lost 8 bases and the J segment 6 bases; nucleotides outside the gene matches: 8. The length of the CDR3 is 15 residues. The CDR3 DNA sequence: TGTGCCAGTTATGGGGGACTAGCGGGGTTCAATGAGCAGTTCTTC. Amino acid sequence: CASYGGLAGFNEQFF. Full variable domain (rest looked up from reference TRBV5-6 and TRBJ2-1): DAGVTQSPTHLIKTRGQQVTLRCSPKSGHDTVSWYQQALGQGPQFIFQYYEEEERQRGNFPDRFSGHQFPNYSSELNVNALLLGDSALYLCASYGGLAGFNEQFFGPGTRLTVL.

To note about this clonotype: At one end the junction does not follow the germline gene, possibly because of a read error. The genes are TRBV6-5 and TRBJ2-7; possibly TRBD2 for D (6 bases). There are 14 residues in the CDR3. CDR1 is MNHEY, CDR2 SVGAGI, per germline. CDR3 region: CVSTPGTGVYEQYF. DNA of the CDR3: TGTGTCAGCACCCCCGGGACGGGGGTCTATGAGCAGTACTTC.

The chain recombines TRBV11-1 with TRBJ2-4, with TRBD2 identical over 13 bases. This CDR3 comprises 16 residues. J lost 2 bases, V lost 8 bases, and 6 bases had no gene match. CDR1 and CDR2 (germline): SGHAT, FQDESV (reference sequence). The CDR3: CASFPGTSGTKNIQYF. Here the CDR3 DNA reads TGTGCCAGCTTTCCCGGGACTAGCGGGACCAAAAACATTCAGTACTTC.

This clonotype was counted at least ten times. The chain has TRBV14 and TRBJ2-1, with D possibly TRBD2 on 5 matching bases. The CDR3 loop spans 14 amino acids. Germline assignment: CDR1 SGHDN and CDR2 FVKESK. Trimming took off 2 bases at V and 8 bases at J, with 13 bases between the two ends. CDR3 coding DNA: TGTGCCAGCAGCCAAACTAGTGCCTGGGATGAGCAGTTCTTC. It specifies CASSQTSAWDEQFF.

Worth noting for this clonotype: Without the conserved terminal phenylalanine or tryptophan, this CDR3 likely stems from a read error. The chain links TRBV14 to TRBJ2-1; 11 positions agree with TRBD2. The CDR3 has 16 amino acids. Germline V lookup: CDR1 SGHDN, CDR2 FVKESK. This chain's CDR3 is CANSHRSGRALSEQFL. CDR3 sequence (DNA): TGTGCCAACAGCCACCGTAGCGGGAGGGCCCTAAGTGAGCAGTTCTTA.

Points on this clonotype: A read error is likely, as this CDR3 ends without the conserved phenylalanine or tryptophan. The CDR3 DNA reads TGTGCCTGCGGGGAACCCACAGATACGCAGTATTCT. This translates into CACGEPTDTQYS. The chain joins TRBV12-3 or TRBV12-4 to TRBJ2-3, with D possibly matching TRBD2 (6 bases). The V end lost 11 bases, the J end lost 2 bases, and 11 bases lay between the germline ends. The CDR3 consists of 12 residues.

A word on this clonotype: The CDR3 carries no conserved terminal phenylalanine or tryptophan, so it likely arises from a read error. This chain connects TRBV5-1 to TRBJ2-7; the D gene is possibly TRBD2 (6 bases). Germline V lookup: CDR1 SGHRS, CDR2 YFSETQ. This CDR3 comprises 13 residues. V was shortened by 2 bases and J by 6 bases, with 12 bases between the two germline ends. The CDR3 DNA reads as TGCGCCAGCAGCTTCGGCGGGGTAGGCGAGCAGTACTCC. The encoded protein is CASSFGGVGEQYS.

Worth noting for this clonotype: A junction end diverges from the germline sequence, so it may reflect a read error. CDR3 region: CASSQDAAFGQHQHF. The CDR3 DNA is TGCGCCAGCAGCCAAGATGCGGCGTTTGGGCAGCACCAGCATTTT. The rearrangement links TRBV4-1 to TRBJ1-5; no firm D call. From germline, CDR1 is MGHRA and CDR2 YSYEKL. This CDR3 is built from 15 residues.

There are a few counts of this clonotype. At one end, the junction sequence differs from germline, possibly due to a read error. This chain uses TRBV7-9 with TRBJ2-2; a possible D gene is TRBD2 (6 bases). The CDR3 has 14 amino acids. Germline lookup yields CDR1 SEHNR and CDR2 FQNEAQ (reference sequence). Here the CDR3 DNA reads TGTGCCAGAGGAGGGCGGACGAACGCCGGGGTGCTGTTTTTT. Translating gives CARGGRTNAGVLFF. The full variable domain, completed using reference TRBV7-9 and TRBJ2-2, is DTGVSQNPRHKITKRGQNVTFRCDPISEHNRLYWYRQTLGQGPEFLTYFQNEAQLEKSRLLSDRFSAERPKGSFSTLEIQRTEQGDSAMYLCARGGRTNAGVLFFGEGSRLTVL.